Below are 31 T cell receptor beta chains sequenced from a single sample in a study of identical twins (dated by TCRdb to 2016 to 2018). The method was 5' RACE. TCRdb records Illumina HiSeq 2000 as the sequencer. Starting from the raw public reads, TCRdb applied fastp trimming at Q25, assembled clones with MiXCR and retained in-frame beta chains. Identical CDR3 protein sequences are pooled into one entry, listed with their most common genes and DNA. Here the sample has about 730,000 distinct CDR3 sequences; 21% occur a single time. The ten biggest clones cover over 4% of the sample. These data also featured in a second study, about T cells expressing NK-cell markers.

Sequencing was performed on PBMCs. These receptors were collected from a woman aged 18-35 years in good health.

This clonotype was picked up a small number of times. The V and J genes are TRBV28 and TRBJ1-5; 7 nucleotides match TRBD1. Germline V gene lookup returns CDR1 MDHEN and CDR2 SYDVKM. V shed 6 bases, J shed 3 bases, and the junction held 8 bases outside the gene matches. The CDR3 loop spans 15 amino acids. The CDR3 loop is CASRLQGSINQPQHF. The CDR3 coding sequence is TGTGCCAGCAGGTTACAGGGGTCCATCAATCAGCCCCAGCATTTT.

In its sample, this clonotype was seen many times. This rearrangement joins TRBV29-1 to TRBJ1-1, with TRBD1 matching over 8 bases. The CDR3 is 12 residues long. Germline assignment: CDR1 SQVTM and CDR2 ANQGSEA. V dropped 6 bases and J dropped 8; count of bases not matched to a gene: 8. This CDR3 reads CSVHGQGEEAFF. In DNA form, the CDR3 reads TGCAGCGTCCATGGACAGGGAGAGGAAGCTTTCTTT.

The chain recombines TRBV6-5 with TRBJ2-2; D ambiguous. The V end lost 5 bases, the J end lost 1 base, and 11 bases lay between the germline ends. Germline CDR1 reads MNHEY; CDR2 reads SVGAGI. CDR3 size: 15 residues. The CDR3 region has the DNA TGTGCCAGCAGTACTCCGGGTCAGAACACCGGGGAGCTGTTTTTT. Its protein is CASSTPGQNTGELFF.

This chain uses TRBV20-1 with TRBJ2-7; TRBD2 agrees at 7 bases. The CDR3 has 12 amino acids. The germline V gene encodes CDR1 DFQATT and CDR2 SNEGSKA (reference sequence). V shed 3 bases and J 4 bases; nucleotides not matched to a gene: 3. The CDR3 reads CSARWEGYEQYF. The CDR3 nucleotides read TGCAGTGCTAGGTGGGAGGGGTACGAGCAGTACTTC.

This clonotype was seen only a few times. The chain combines TRBV6-1 with TRBJ2-7; TRBD2 aligns across 7 bases. V lost 2 bases to trimming and J lost 3 bases; unmatched junction nucleotides: 7. This CDR3 is 15 amino acids long. CDR1 and CDR2 from the germline V gene are MNHNS and SASEGT. This chain's CDR3 is CASSERSSGNYEQYF. The CDR3 coding sequence is TGTGCCAGCAGTGAACGCTCTAGCGGAAACTACGAGCAGTACTTC.

The V gene is TRBV5-1, the J gene TRBJ2-5; D gene unclear. The CDR3 consists of 14 residues. The V and J ends lost 2 bases and 2 bases respectively, with 10 bases between them. The germline CDR1 and CDR2 sequences are SGHRS and YFSETQ. CDR3 residues: CASSFVLGQETQYF. CDR3 nucleotides: TGCGCCAGCAGCTTTGTTCTGGGTCAAGAGACCCAGTACTTC. The full variable domain, in which reference TRBV5-1 and TRBJ2-5 provide the parts outside the CDR3, is KAGVTQTPRYLIKTRGQQVTLSCSPISGHRSVSWYQQTPGQGLQFLFEYFSETQRNKGNFPGRFSGRQFSNSRSEMNVSTLELGDSALYLCASSFVLGQETQYFGPGTRLLVL.

This clonotype occurred many times. The chain recombines TRBV20-1 with TRBJ2-7, with 13 nucleotides matching TRBD2. The CDR3 is made up of 13 amino acids. Trimming removed 6 bases from V and 7 bases from J; junction bases left unmatched: 6. The germline CDR1 and CDR2 sequences are DFQATT and SNEGSKA (reference sequence). The CDR3 DNA sequence: TGCAGTGCAGGACTAGCGGGAGCTGAAGAGCAGTACTTC. Its protein is CSAGLAGAEEQYF.

V and J are TRBV20-1 and TRBJ1-1, with D unresolved. Germline assignment: CDR1 DFQATT and CDR2 SNEGSKA (reference sequence). The CDR3 loop spans 13 amino acids. Trimming took off 0 bases at V and 1 base at J, with 6 bases between the two ends. The DNA of the CDR3 is TGCAGTGCTAGAGATGGGAGGAACACTGAAGCTTTCTTT. This gives the protein CSARDGRNTEAFF.

This clonotype has a count of ten or more. J is TRBJ2-7 and V is TRBV29-1, with 8 bases identical to TRBD1. V was clipped by 7 bases and J by 6 bases; unmatched bases: 8. The CDR3 runs to 12 residues. CDR1 is SQVTM and CDR2 is ANQGSEA in the germline V gene. CDR3 in amino acids: CSAVDRAPEQYF. CDR3 DNA sequence: TGCAGCGCCGTGGACAGGGCTCCCGAGCAGTACTTC.

This clonotype was observed at least ten times. In DNA, the CDR3 is TGTGCCAGCAGTGGTCAACGACAGGGACAGCCCCAGCATTTT. Its protein is CASSGQRQGQPQHF. The chain employs TRBV6-1 and TRBJ1-5; TRBD1 matches at 7 bases. Germline loops: CDR1 MNHNS, CDR2 SASEGT. J gave up 7 bases and V 4 bases, and 7 bases lay outside the gene matches. This CDR3 region has 14 residues.

This clonotype appeared a few times. The rearrangement joins TRBV10-3 to TRBJ2-7; TRBD1 or TRBD2 may be the D gene (5 bases each). Per the germline V gene, CDR1 is ENHRY and CDR2 is SYGVKD. This CDR3 is built from 14 residues. The ends were cut back, 3 bases at V and 5 bases at J, with 14 bases in the middle. In nucleotides, the CDR3 is TGTGCCATCAGTGATTGGGGGAGTATGGACGAGCAGTACTTC. This translates into CAISDWGSMDEQYF.

This clonotype appeared many times. V usage is TRBV5-1 and J usage is TRBJ2-5, with D unclear. Deletions cut 4 bases from V and 12 bases from J, with 22 bases between. Germline lookup yields CDR1 SGHRS and CDR2 YFSETQ. The CDR3 totals 14 residues. The CDR3 sequence: CASSLERQGLPKYF. The CDR3 DNA reads TGCGCCAGCAGCCTGGAGAGGCAAGGGCTCCCCAAGTACTTC.

The table lists this clonotype with a few counts. The chain uses TRBV20-1 and TRBJ2-7, with 7 nucleotides matching TRBD2. The CDR3 extends over 14 amino acids. Germline V gene sequence: CDR1 DFQATT, CDR2 SNEGSKA (reference sequence). After removal of 0 bases from V and 2 bases from J, the junction contained 4 bases not matched to a gene. The DNA of the CDR3 is TGCAGTGCTAGAGAGGGGGGGAAAACCTACGAGCAGTACTTC. Encoded protein: CSAREGGKTYEQYF.

This clonotype was recorded a few times. The chain carries TRBV5-1 and TRBJ2-6; D possibly corresponds to TRBD1 (6 bases). V was cut by 5 bases and J by 0 bases, with 18 bases left in between. Germline-derived CDR1 and CDR2 are SGHRS and YFSETQ. This CDR3 is 18 amino acids long. CDR3 bases: TGCGCCAGCAGGCCTACTGACAGGCAACACTCTGGGGCCAACGTCCTGACTTTC. It yields the protein CASRPTDRQHSGANVLTF.

This clonotype was counted many times. The rearrangement joins TRBV10-3 to TRBJ1-2; no clear D gene. CDR1 is ENHRY and CDR2 is SYGVKD in the germline V gene. The CDR3 runs 11 residues. Trimming took off 0 bases at V and 8 bases at J, with 4 bases between the two ends. The CDR3 reads CAISESKGYTF. The CDR3 DNA reads as TGTGCCATCAGTGAGTCGAAAGGCTACACCTTC.

The V gene is TRBV20-1, the J gene TRBJ1-6; D is ambiguous. CDR3 size: 13 residues. Per germline, CDR1 DFQATT and CDR2 SNEGSKA (reference sequence). The V end lost 3 bases, the J end lost 5 bases, and 8 bases lay between the germline ends. The CDR3 DNA is TGCAGTGCTAGCGGACGGAATAATTCACCCCTCCACTTT. It translates to CSASGRNNSPLHF.

The chain links TRBV15 to TRBJ2-7; no definite D call. Germline V gene data show CDR1 as LNHNV and CDR2 as YYDKDF (reference sequence). V shed 0 bases and J shed 2 bases, with 11 bases lying between them. The CDR3 sequence is 15 residues long. CDR3 residues: CATSRDRGRPYEQYF. The CDR3 DNA sequence: TGTGCCACCAGCAGAGATCGTGGCAGGCCCTACGAGCAGTACTTC.

CDR3 amino acids: CASSQDWGFYEQYF. In DNA, the CDR3 is TGCGCCAGCAGCCAAGATTGGGGGTTCTACGAGCAGTACTTC. The chain combines TRBV4-3 with TRBJ2-7; either TRBD1 or TRBD2 may fit D (5 bases each). Germline-derived CDR1 and CDR2 are LGHNA and YSLEER. V was clipped by 0 bases and J by 3 bases, with 9 bases between them. The CDR3 runs to 14 residues.

This sequence joins TRBV6-4 and TRBJ2-1; 8 bases fit TRBD1. V was clipped by 6 bases and J by 9 bases; unmatched bases: 7. The length of the CDR3 is 13 residues. The germline V gene has CDR1 MRHNA and CDR2 SNTAGT. CDR3 sequence reads: CASSRTGPSEQFF. CDR3 sequence (DNA): TGTGCCAGCAGCCGGACAGGGCCGAGTGAGCAGTTCTTC.

V and J are TRBV20-1 and TRBJ2-2, with 9 bases aligning to TRBD2. Germline assignment: CDR1 DFQATT and CDR2 SNEGSKA (reference sequence). J gave up 3 bases and V 5 bases, and 1 base lay outside the gene matches. The CDR3 has 13 residues. The CDR3 DNA sequence: TGCAGTGCTGCTAGCGGGGACACCGGGGAGCTGTTTTTT. This encodes CSAASGDTGELFF.

This clonotype has ten or more counts. The chain carries TRBV5-1 and TRBJ1-1, with D possibly being TRBD1 (5 bases). This CDR3 contains 13 residues. Germline V gene data show CDR1 as SGHRS and CDR2 as YFSETQ. Trimming pared 5 bases from V and 3 bases from J, leaving 11 bases between. CDR3 DNA: TGCGCCAGCAGGGAAACAGGAGACACTGAAGCTTTCTTT. Translation: CASRETGDTEAFF.

This clonotype was seen a few times. DNA of the CDR3: TGCGCCAGCAGCTTGGATGGGACAGATAGCTACGAGCAGTACTTC. Translated, it gives CASSLDGTDSYEQYF. The chain joins TRBV5-1 to TRBJ2-7; 7 nucleotides match TRBD1. The V gene end was trimmed by 0 bases and the J gene end by 3 bases; junction bases not matched to a gene: 6. CDR1 is SGHRS, CDR2 YFSETQ, per germline. This CDR3 is built from 15 residues. The whole variable domain, filled in from reference TRBV5-1 and TRBJ2-7, reads KAGVTQTPRYLIKTRGQQVTLSCSPISGHRSVSWYQQTPGQGLQFLFEYFSETQRNKGNFPGRFSGRQFSNSRSEMNVSTLELGDSALYLCASSLDGTDSYEQYFGPGTRLTVT.

The chain employs TRBV10-2 and TRBJ2-3, with D unclear. The ends were cut back, 6 bases at V and 2 bases at J, with 12 bases in the middle. The CDR3 length is 14 residues. Germline V gene data show CDR1 as WSHSY and CDR2 as SAAADI. The CDR3 region is CASRDTIITDTQYF. The CDR3 DNA follows: TGCGCCAGCAGAGACACTATAATCACAGATACGCAGTATTTT.

In its sample, this clonotype was seen a few times. V is TRBV19 and J is TRBJ1-5, with 8 bases matching TRBD1. Germline values: CDR1 LNHDA, CDR2 SQIVND (reference sequence). The CDR3 is made up of 13 amino acids. Losses at the gene ends were 6 bases for V and 7 bases for J; bases not matched to a gene: 5. Written as DNA, the CDR3 is TGTGCCAGTAGGGCACCAGGGGGCCAGCCCCAGCATTTT. Its translation is CASRAPGGQPQHF.

The chain couples TRBV4-2 to TRBJ1-6; TRBD1 aligns across 9 bases. The V and J ends lost 0 bases and 6 bases, in that order; junction bases with no gene match: 9. The CDR3 runs to 18 residues. Germline CDR1 LGHNA, CDR2 YNFKEQ. The CDR3 region is CASSQEPQGQGFNSPLHF. Written as DNA, the CDR3 is TGTGCCAGCAGCCAAGAACCCCAGGGACAGGGATTTAATTCACCCCTCCACTTT.

This sequence joins TRBV10-3 and TRBJ2-1; maybe TRBD2 (6 bases). The CDR3 is 14 amino acids. V gave up 11 bases and J gave up 10 bases, with 24 bases separating them. The germline V gene has CDR1 ENHRY and CDR2 SYGVKD. CDR3 coding DNA: TGTGCCTCCGGCCCGGGACTGGCCCTTCAGGAGCAGTTCTTC. It is translated as CASGPGLALQEQFF.

The chain employs TRBV11-3 and TRBJ2-5, with TRBD2 matching 13 bases. The CDR3 consists of 15 residues. Per germline, CDR1 SGHNT and CDR2 YENEEA. V gave up 4 bases and J gave up 5 bases; unmatched junction bases: 4. This CDR3 is CASSYGLAGVETQYF. The DNA of the CDR3 is TGTGCCAGCAGCTACGGACTAGCGGGAGTGGAGACCCAGTACTTC.

The rearrangement links TRBV15 to TRBJ2-4, with no clear D. Germline CDR1 LNHNV, CDR2 YYDKDF (reference sequence). Trimming pared 3 bases from V and 6 bases from J, leaving 6 bases between. The CDR3 sequence is 12 residues long. CDR3 nucleotide sequence: TGTGCCACCAGCAGGACTGGAAACATTCAGTACTTC. Translating gives CATSRTGNIQYF.

The chain links TRBV20-1 to TRBJ2-5; TRBD2 agrees at 14 bases. The V and J ends lost 6 bases and 5 bases, in that order; junction bases with no gene match: 14. CDR3 length equals 17 residues. Germline V lookup: CDR1 DFQATT, CDR2 SNEGSKA (reference sequence). The DNA of the CDR3 is TGCAGTGCATACCCCGCCGGGACTAGCGGGAGTCCGGAGACCCAGTACTTC. This codes for CSAYPAGTSGSPETQYF.

This clonotype was observed a handful of times. The chain is built from TRBV28 and TRBJ2-7, with 7 nucleotides matching TRBD2. Germline CDR1 MDHEN, CDR2 SYDVKM. The trim removed 8 bases at V and 7 bases at J, leaving 11 bases unmatched. The CDR3 sequence is 13 residues long. The CDR3 spells CASREAPPGEQYF. The CDR3, as DNA: TGTGCCAGCCGGGAGGCCCCACCCGGGGAGCAGTACTTC.

The count of this clonotype is one. The gene calls are TRBV7-2 and TRBJ2-2; TRBD2 aligns across 7 bases. Trimming removed 5 bases from V and 3 bases from J; junction bases left unmatched: 6. CDR3 length: 15 residues. Germline V CDR1 and CDR2: SGHTA, FQGNSA. CDR3 region: CASSQRSGDTGELFF. The DNA of the CDR3 is TGTGCCAGCAGCCAGAGGAGCGGGGACACCGGGGAGCTGTTTTTT. The full variable domain, in which reference TRBV7-2 and TRBJ2-2 provide the parts outside the CDR3, is GAGVSQSPSNKVTEKGKDVELRCDPISGHTALYWYRQSLGQGLEFLIYFQGNSAPDKSGLPSDRFSAERTGGSVSTLTIQRTQQEDSAVYLCASSQRSGDTGELFFGEGSRLTVL.